The table lists the clone carrying this TCR beta chain with a few counts. The CDR3 is 14 residues long. CDR1 is KGHDR, CDR2 SFDVKD, per germline. Trimming removed 4 bases from V and 4 bases from J; junction bases left unmatched: 5. This specimen comes from a study of T cell responses to AZD1222 COVID-19 vaccine. Clones were read by immunoSEQ multiplex PCR, and TCRdb kept only the in-frame ones, dropping some. The table shows about 130,000 clones, with 75% to 85% occurring only once. The receptor comes from an adult who received the MenACWY meningococcal vaccine as a control. The sample was peripheral blood, taken 28 days after the second dose of the MenACWY control vaccine. The rearrangement uses TRBV24-1 and TRBJ1-2, with 7 bases lining up with TRBD1. The CDR3 coding sequence is TGTGCCACCAGTGAGGGGACAGTCGGCTATGGCTACACCTTC. As protein: CATSEGTVGYGYTF.